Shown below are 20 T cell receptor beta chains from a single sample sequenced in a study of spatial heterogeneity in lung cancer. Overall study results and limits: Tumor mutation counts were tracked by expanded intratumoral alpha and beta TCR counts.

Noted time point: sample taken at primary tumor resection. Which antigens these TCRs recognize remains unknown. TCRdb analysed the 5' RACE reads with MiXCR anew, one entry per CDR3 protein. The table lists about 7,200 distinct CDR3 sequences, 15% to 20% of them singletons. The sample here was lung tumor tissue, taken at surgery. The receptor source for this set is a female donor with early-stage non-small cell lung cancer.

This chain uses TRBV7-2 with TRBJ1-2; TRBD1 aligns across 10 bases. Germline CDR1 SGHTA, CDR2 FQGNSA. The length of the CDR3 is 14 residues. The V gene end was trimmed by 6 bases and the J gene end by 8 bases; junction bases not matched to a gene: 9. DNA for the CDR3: TGTGCCAGCAGTTATAGACAGGGGGCAGGAGGCTACACCTTC. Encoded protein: CASSYRQGAGGYTF.

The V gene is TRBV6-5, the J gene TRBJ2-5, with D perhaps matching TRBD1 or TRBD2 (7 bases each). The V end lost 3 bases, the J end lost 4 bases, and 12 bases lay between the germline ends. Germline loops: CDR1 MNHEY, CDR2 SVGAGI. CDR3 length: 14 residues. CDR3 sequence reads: CASSYGRGLETQYF. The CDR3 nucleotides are TGTGCCAGCAGTTATGGGAGGGGGCTAGAGACCCAGTACTTC.

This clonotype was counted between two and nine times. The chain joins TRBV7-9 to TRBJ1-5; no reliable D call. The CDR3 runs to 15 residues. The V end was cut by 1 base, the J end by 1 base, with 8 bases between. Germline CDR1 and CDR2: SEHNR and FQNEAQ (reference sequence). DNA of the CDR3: TGTGCCAGCAGCTTAGGGTCTGCGAGCAATCAGCCCCAGCATTTT. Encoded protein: CASSLGSASNQPQHF.

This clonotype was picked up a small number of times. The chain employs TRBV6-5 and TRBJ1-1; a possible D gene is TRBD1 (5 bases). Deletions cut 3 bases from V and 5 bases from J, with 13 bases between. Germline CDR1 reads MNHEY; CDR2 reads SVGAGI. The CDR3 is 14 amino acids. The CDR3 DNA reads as TGTGCCAGCAGTTATATTCAGGGATCAACTGAAGCTTTCTTT. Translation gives CASSYIQGSTEAFF.

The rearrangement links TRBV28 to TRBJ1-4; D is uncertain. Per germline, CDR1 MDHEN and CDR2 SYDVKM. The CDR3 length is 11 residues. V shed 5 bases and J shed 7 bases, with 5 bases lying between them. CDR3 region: CASSNREKLFF. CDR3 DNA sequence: TGTGCCAGCAGTAACCGTGAAAAACTGTTTTTT.

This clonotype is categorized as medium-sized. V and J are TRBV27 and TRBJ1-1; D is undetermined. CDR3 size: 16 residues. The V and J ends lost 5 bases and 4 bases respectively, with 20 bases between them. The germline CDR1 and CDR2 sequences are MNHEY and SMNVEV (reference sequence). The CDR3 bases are TGTGCCAGCAGTACAACTCTCTCCAGTGGAGGCACTGAAGCTTTCTTT. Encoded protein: CASSTTLSSGGTEAFF.

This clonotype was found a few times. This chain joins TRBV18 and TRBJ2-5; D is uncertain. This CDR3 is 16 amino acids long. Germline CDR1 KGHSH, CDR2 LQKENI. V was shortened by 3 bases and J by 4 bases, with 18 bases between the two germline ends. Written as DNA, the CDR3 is TGTGCCAGCTCACCGAACCTCGCCGGGTCCGGAGAGACCCAGTACTTC. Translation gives CASSPNLAGSGETQYF. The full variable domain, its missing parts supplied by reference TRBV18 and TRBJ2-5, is NAGVMQNPRHLVRRRGQEARLRCSPMKGHSHVYWYRQLPEEGLKFMVYLQKENIIDESGMPKERFSAEFPKEGPSILRIQQVVRGDSAAYFCASSPNLAGSGETQYFGPGTRLLVL.

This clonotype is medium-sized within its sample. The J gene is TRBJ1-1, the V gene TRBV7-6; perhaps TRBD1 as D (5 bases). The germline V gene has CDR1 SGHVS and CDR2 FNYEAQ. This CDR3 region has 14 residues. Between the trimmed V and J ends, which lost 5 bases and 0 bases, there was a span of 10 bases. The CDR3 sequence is CASSTRELNTEAFF. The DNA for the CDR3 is TGTGCCAGCAGCACCAGGGAGCTGAACACTGAAGCTTTCTTT.

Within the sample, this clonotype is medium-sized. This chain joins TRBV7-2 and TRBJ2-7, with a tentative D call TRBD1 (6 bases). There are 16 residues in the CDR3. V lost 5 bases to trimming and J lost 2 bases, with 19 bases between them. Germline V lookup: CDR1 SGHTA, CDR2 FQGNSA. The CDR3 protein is CASSLRGTPAAYEQYF. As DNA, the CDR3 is TGTGCCAGCAGCCTCCGAGGGACACCTGCAGCCTACGAGCAGTACTTC.

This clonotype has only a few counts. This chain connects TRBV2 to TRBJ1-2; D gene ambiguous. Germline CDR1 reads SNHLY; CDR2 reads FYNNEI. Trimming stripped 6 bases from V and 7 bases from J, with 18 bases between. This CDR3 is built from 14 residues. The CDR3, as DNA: TGTGCCAGCAGGGTGGGGTTCACTGGAAGTGGCTACACCTTC. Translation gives CASRVGFTGSGYTF.

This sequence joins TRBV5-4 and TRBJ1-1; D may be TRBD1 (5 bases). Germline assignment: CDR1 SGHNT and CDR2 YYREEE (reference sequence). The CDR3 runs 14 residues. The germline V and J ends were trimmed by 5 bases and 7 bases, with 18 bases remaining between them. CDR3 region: CASRPSTAPFEAFF. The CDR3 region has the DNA TGTGCCAGCAGACCCTCGACAGCTCCGTTTGAAGCTTTCTTT. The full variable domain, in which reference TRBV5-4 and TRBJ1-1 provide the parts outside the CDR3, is ETGVTQSPTHLIKTRGQQVTLRCSSQSGHNTVSWYQQALGQGPQFIFQYYREEENGRGNFPPRFSGLQFPNYSSELNVNALELDDSALYLCASRPSTAPFEAFFGQGTRLTVV.

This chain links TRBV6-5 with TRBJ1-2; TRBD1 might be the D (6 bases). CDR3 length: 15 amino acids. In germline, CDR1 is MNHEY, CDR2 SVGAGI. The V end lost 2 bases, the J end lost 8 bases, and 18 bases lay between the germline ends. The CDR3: CASSYTPRGANGYTF. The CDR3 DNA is TGTGCCAGCAGTTACACCCCGCGGGGGGCGAACGGCTACACCTTC.

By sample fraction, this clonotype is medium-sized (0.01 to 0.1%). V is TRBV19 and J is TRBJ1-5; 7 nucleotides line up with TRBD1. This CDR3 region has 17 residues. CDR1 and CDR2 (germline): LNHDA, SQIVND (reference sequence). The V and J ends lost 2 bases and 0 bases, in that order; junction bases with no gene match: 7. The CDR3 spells CASSIRDSFDSNQPQHF. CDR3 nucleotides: TGTGCCAGTAGTATACGGGACAGCTTTGATAGCAATCAGCCCCAGCATTTT.

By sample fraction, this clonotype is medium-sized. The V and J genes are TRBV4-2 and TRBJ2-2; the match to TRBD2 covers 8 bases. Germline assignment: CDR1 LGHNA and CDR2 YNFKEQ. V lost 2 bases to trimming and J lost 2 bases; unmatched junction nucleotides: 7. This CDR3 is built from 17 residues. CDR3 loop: CASSQPVAGTNTGELFF. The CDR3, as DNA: TGTGCCAGCAGCCAACCCGTAGCGGGAACTAACACCGGGGAGCTGTTTTTT.

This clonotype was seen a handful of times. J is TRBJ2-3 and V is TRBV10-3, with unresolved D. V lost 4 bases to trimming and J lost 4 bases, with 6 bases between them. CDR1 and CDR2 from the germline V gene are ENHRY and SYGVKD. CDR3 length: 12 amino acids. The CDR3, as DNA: TGTGCCATCAGTGTTGGGGCAGATACGCAGTATTTT. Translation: CAISVGADTQYF.

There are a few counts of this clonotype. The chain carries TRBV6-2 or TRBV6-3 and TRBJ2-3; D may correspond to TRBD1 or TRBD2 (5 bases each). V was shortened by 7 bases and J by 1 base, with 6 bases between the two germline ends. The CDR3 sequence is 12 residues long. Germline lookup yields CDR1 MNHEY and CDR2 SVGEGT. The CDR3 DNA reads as TGTGCCAGCAAGGGACGCACAGATACGCAGTATTTT. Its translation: CASKGRTDTQYF.

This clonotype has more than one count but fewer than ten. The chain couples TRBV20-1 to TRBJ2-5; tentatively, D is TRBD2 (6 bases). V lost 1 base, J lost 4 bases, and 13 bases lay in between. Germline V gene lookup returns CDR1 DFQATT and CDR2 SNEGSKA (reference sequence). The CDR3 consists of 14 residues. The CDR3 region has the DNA TGCAGTGCTAGAGGAGGTACTAGCCTAGAGACCCAGTACTTC. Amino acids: CSARGGTSLETQYF.

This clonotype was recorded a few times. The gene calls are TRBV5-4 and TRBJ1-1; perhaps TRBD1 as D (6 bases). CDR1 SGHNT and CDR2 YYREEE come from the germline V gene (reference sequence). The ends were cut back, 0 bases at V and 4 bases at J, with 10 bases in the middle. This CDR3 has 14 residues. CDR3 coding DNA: TGTGCCAGCAGCTTGGGGCAGGGGATCACTGAAGCTTTCTTT. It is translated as CASSLGQGITEAFF.

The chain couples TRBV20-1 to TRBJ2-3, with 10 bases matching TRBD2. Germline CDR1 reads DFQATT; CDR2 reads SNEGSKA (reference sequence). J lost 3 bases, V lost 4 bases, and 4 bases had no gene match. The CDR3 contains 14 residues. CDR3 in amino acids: CSAKRGGPTDTQYF. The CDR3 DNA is TGCAGTGCTAAGCGGGGGGGCCCAACAGATACGCAGTATTTT.

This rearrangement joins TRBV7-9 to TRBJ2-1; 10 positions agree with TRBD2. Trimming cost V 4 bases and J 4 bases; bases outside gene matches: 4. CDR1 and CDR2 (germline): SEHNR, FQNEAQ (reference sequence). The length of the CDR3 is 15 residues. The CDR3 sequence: CASSSGTSVYNEQFF. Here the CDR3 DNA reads TGTGCCAGCAGCTCCGGGACTAGCGTGTACAATGAGCAGTTCTTC.